Listed below are T cell receptor beta chains from one sample, sequenced in a study of cytomegalovirus exposure and HLA in healthy donors. Clones were read by immunoSEQ multiplex PCR, and TCRdb kept only the in-frame ones, dropping some. In the table there are over 120,000 clones, around 74% of which are singletons. Sequencing was done on a sample of PBMCs. The origin of the receptors is a man aged 18 to 35 in good health and CMV-seropositive. CDR3s include the opening cysteine and the closing phenylalanine or tryptophan. A D gene is named only where the DNA matches it firmly. Clone size is shown for a subset of rows, as once, few, many or a class of expanded clone.

NA | TRBJ1-5 | TRBV15 | NA | CATSRDRRGNQPQHF | TGTGCCACCAGCAGAGATAGAAGGGGGAATCAGCCCCAGCATTTT
NA | TRBJ1-4 | TRBV21-1 | NA | CASSIGQGAANEKLFF | TGTGCCAGCAGCATAGGACAGGGGGCGGCTAATGAAAAACTGTTTTTT
NA | TRBJ1-2 | TRBV28 | NA | CASSLRNYGYTF | TGTGCCAGCAGTCTTCGGAACTATGGCTACACCTTC
NA | TRBJ2-5 | TRBV30 | few | CAWSVAETQYF | TGTGCCTGGAGTGTCGCGGAGACCCAGTACTTC
TRBD1 | TRBJ2-1 | TRBV28 | NA | CAIQDRGYNEQFF | TGTGCCATCCAGGACAGGGGTTACAATGAGCAGTTCTTC
NA | TRBJ1-6 | TRBV10-3 | few | CAISDGQPLHF | TGTGCCATCAGTGATGGGCAACCCCTCCACTTT
TRBD1 | TRBJ2-7 | TRBV11-1 | few | CASSLAWTGPYEQYF | TGTGCCAGCAGCTTAGCCTGGACAGGACCCTACGAGCAGTACTTC
TRBD1 | TRBJ2-7 | TRBV28 | NA | CASSSGTGGIDEQYF | TGTGCCAGCAGTTCCGGGACAGGGGGCATAGACGAGCAGTACTTC
TRBD1 | TRBJ1-4 | TRBV5-4 | NA | CASSLSGTGREKLFF | TGTGCCAGCAGCTTGAGCGGGACAGGGAGGGAAAAACTGTTTTTT
TRBD1 | TRBJ1-5 | TRBV10-3 | NA | CAISAGGDNQPQHF | TGTGCCATCAGTGCAGGGGGCGACAATCAGCCCCAGCATTTT
TRBD1 | TRBJ2-3 | TRBV2 | once | CASSQGAEDTQYF | TGTGCCAGCAGTCAGGGGGCCGAAGATACGCAGTATTTT
NA | TRBJ1-5 | TRBV30 | NA | CAWSAGAGQPQHF | TGTGCCTGGAGTGCTGGGGCTGGTCAGCCCCAGCATTTT
NA | TRBJ1-4 | TRBV5-6 | few | CASSRENEKLFF | TGTGCCAGCAGCCGGGAAAATGAAAAACTGTTTTTT
NA | TRBJ2-6 | TRBV21-1 | few | CASSKGDGVREAGANVLTF | TGTGCCAGCAGCAAGGGAGATGGGGTTAGGGAGGCTGGGGCCAACGTCCTGACTTTC
NA | TRBJ2-7 | TRBV6-1 | NA | CASSESAGPSYEQYF | TGTGCCAGCAGTGAATCGGCAGGTCCTTCCTACGAGCAGTACTTC
NA | TRBJ2-5 | TRBV18 | NA | CASSPGQGRETQYF | TGTGCCAGCTCACCCGGGCAGGGAAGAGAGACCCAGTACTTC
NA | TRBJ2-7 | TRBV7-2 | NA | CASSLVEVEQYF | TGTGCCAGCAGCTTGGTGGAGGTCGAGCAGTACTTC
TRBD1 | TRBJ2-3 | TRBV11-2 | NA | CASRKLTGGMMW | TGTGCCAGCAGAAAACTGACAGGGGGCATGATGTGG
TRBD1 | TRBJ1-1 | TRBV2 | NA | CASTGTGGEAFF | TGTGCCAGCACTGGGACAGGGGGCGAAGCTTTCTTT
NA | TRBJ1-1 | TRBV9 | few | CASSAPGNTEAFF | TGTGCCAGCAGCGCCCCGGGGAACACTGAAGCTTTCTTT
NA | TRBJ1-6 | TRBV5-6 | NA | CASSLAGPSPLHF | TGTGCCAGCAGCTTGGCAGGGCCATCACCCCTCCACTTT
NA | TRBJ2-7 | TRBV11-2 | NA | CASGSGRAYEQYF | TGTGCCAGCGGAAGTGGCAGGGCCTACGAGCAGTACTTC
TRBD1 | TRBJ1-1 | TRBV19 | once | CASSILQGYTEAFF | TGTGCCAGTAGCATCCTACAGGGGTACACTGAAGCTTTCTTT
TRBD1 | TRBJ1-5 | TRBV2 | once | CASRGTGATLSNQPQHF | TGTGCCAGCAGAGGGACAGGGGCTACTCTTAGCAATCAGCCCCAGCATTTT
TRBD1 | TRBJ2-5 | TRBV7-6 | NA | CASSLVDETGGTQYF | TGTGCCAGCAGCTTAGTTGACGAGACAGGGGGGACCCAGTACTTC
NA | TRBJ2-3 | TRBV10-1 | NA | CASSGLQTSSTDTQYF | TGCGCCAGCAGCGGTTTACAGACATCTAGCACAGATACGCAGTATTTT
TRBD1 | TRBJ1-1 | TRBV28 | NA | CASSLVTGPANTEAFF | TGTGCCAGCAGTTTAGTGACAGGGCCCGCGAACACTGAAGCTTTCTTT
TRBD1 | TRBJ1-4 | TRBV18 | NA | CASSPGTGGLNEKLFF | TGTGCCAGCTCACCAGGGACAGGGGGATTAAATGAAAAACTGTTTTTT
NA | TRBJ1-5 | TRBV7-2 | NA | CASSLAGAGQQPQHF | TGTGCCAGCAGCTTAGCAGGTGCAGGGCAACAGCCCCAGCATTTT
TRBD1 | TRBJ1-2 | TRBV19 | NA | CASSARTGGNGYTF | TGTGCCAGTAGTGCACGGACAGGCGGGAATGGCTACACCTTC
TRBD2 | TRBJ2-1 | TRBV18 | NA | CASSPKAGGPNEQFF | TGTGCCAGCTCACCGAAAGCGGGAGGGCCGAATGAGCAGTTCTTC
NA | TRBJ2-4 | TRBV15 | NA | CATSRDKRISDIQYF | TGTGCCACCAGCAGGGACAAGAGAATCTCGGACATTCAGTACTTC
NA | TRBJ2-5 | TRBV7-2 | NA | CASSVARETQYF | TGTGCCAGCAGCGTAGCCAGGGAGACCCAGTACTTC
NA | TRBJ1-1 | TRBV6-1 | NA | CASSENHRVAEAFF | TGTGCCAGCAGTGAAAATCACAGGGTGGCTGAAGCTTTCTTT
TRBD1 | TRBJ2-7 | TRBV5-4 | NA | CASSRTGSYEQYF | TGTGCCAGCAGCCGGACAGGGTCCTACGAGCAGTACTTC
NA | TRBJ2-2 | TRBV7-9 | NA | CASSFLRGATGELFF | TGTGCCAGCAGCTTCCTTCGGGGGGCAACCGGGGAGCTGTTTTTT
NA | TRBJ1-1 | TRBV25-1 | once | CASSEFMGAGTEAFF | TGTGCCAGCAGTGAATTTATGGGGGCAGGTACTGAAGCTTTCTTT
NA | TRBJ1-2 | TRBV29-1 | few | CSVDQRLGDYTF | TGCAGCGTTGATCAGCGACTCGGTGACTACACCTTC
TRBD2 | TRBJ2-7 | TRBV7-3 | NA | CASSLFSGASYEQYF | TGTGCCAGCAGCTTGTTTAGCGGGGCCTCCTACGAGCAGTACTTC
TRBD1 | TRBJ2-7 | TRBV7-2 | NA | CASSGTGQGIDEQYF | TGTGCCAGCAGCGGAACGGGACAGGGGATCGACGAGCAGTACTTC
TRBD2 | TRBJ2-3 | TRBV7-9 | once | CASSLGAGVPDTQYF | TGTGCCAGCAGCTTAGGGGCGGGGGTCCCAGATACGCAGTATTTT
NA | TRBJ1-2 | TRBV5-1 | NA | CASSGPDAREGYGYTF | TGCGCCAGCAGCGGGCCGGATGCCAGGGAGGGCTATGGCTACACCTTC
NA | TRBJ1-2 | TRBV10-3 | few | CAISTGSYGYTF | TGTGCCATCTCAACAGGGAGCTATGGCTACACCTTC
TRBD2 | TRBJ2-2 | TRBV5-1 | NA | CASSRGTSGANTGELFF | TGCGCCAGCAGCCGCGGGACTAGCGGGGCTAACACCGGGGAGCTGTTTTTT
TRBD1 | TRBJ2-1 | TRBV6-5 | few | CASSYPGDRGTYEQFF | TGTGCCAGCAGTTACCCTGGGGACAGGGGGACGTATGAGCAGTTCTTC
TRBD1 | TRBJ1-6 | TRBV5-1 | NA | CASSAGTGVNSPLHF | TGCGCCAGCAGCGCCGGGACAGGCGTTAATTCACCCCTCCACTTT
NA | TRBJ1-5 | TRBV19 | NA | CASNPGGLRQPQHF | TGTGCCAGTAATCCGGGGGGGCTTAGACAGCCCCAGCATTTT
TRBD1 | TRBJ1-2 | TRBV6-5 | NA | CASRTGGTNYGYTF | TGTGCCAGCAGGACAGGGGGTACTAACTATGGCTACACCTTC
NA | TRBJ2-3 | TRBV25-1 | NA | CASSEGAAITDTQYF | TGTGCCAGCAGTGAGGGGGCGGCTATCACAGATACGCAGTATTTT
NA | TRBJ2-5 | TRBV11-2 | NA | CASSLWGEETQYF | TGTGCCAGCAGCTTATGGGGAGAAGAGACCCAGTACTTC
TRBD2 | TRBJ2-5 | TRBV5-1 | NA | CASSPGLAGYQETQYF | TGCGCCAGCAGCCCGGGACTAGCGGGGTACCAAGAGACCCAGTACTTC
TRBD1 | TRBJ1-2 | TRBV19 | once | CASIDRGRDYGYTF | TGTGCCAGCATAGACAGGGGGCGCGACTATGGCTACACCTTC
TRBD1 | TRBJ2-7 | TRBV5-4 | NA | CASSFLGTGALYEQYF | TGTGCCAGCAGCTTCCTTGGGACAGGGGCATTGTACGAGCAGTACTTC
NA | TRBJ1-5 | TRBV6-5 | NA | CASSYSVGQPQHF | TGTGCCAGCAGTTACTCGGTGGGCCAGCCCCAGCATTTT
TRBD1 | TRBJ1-2 | TRBV28 | NA | CASSLTGQGGYTF | TGTGCCAGCAGTTTAACGGGACAGGGTGGCTACACCTTC